The clone carrying this TCR beta chain has just a few counts. The entry originates in a study of blood T cells in healthy people across ages. Through a sample-barcoded 5' primer and a J-beta primer mix, a second PCR was run for roughly 6 to 11 cycles. TCRdb ran MiXCR on the 5' RACE reads and lists one entry per CDR3 protein. This repertoire shows some 1.4 million distinct CDR3 sequences, approximately 38% found once; its top ten account for 6.5% to 10%. This CDR3 has 17 residues. CDR1 and CDR2 (germline): MRHNA, SNTAGT. This sequence was found in a woman between 18 and 30 years old in good health. The specimen sequenced was blood. This chain links TRBV6-4 with TRBJ2-5; a possible D gene is TRBD2 (6 bases). The J call may not be correct, given that the DNA end is closer to TRBJ2-4. CDR3 amino acids: CARTYRTLAVGLGIQYF. CDR3 in DNA: TGTGCCAGGACATACCGGACACTAGCAGTTGGGTTGGGCATTCAGTACTTC.